This T cell receptor beta chain stems from a study of blood T cell repertoires in COVID-19. As for the study in general: The United States, Italy and Spain were the sources of the acute and convalescent COVID-19 samples. T cells, B-cell-depleted T cells, or PBMCs supplied cDNA or gDNA.

Patients of the Seattle cohort, enrolled during active infection, were followed longitudinally. How the authors handled the data: Cell counts per sample came from amplifying reference gene primers. TCRdb's copy holds only in-frame clones and misses some; the assay was immunoSEQ multiplex PCR. The D gene and trimming were derived from the DNA, and the V and J assignments and clone size from that table. The sample consists of around 50,000 clones, roughly 93% of them appearing once. Sequencing was performed on peripheral blood. This clonotype was sampled from a man aged 55 to 70 with COVID-19, enrolled during active disease.

DNA of the CDR3: TGCGCCAGCAGTCAATTCTTGGGTAGGGACAGGGGCTACAATGAGCAGTTCTTC. Its translation is CASSQFLGRDRGYNEQFF. The chain links TRBV23-1 to TRBJ2-1; TRBD1 agrees at 10 bases. TRBV23-1 counts as an open reading frame of uncertain function. This CDR3 contains 18 residues. The V and J ends lost 1 base and 3 bases, in that order; junction bases with no gene match: 9.